The entry below gives a single T cell receptor (beta chain) sequence along with its context. The antigen remains undetermined. Only in-frame clones appear in the TCRdb table, and some are missing; sequencing was by immunoSEQ multiplex PCR. The data contain some 160,000 clones, approximately 90% of them seen just once; the ten biggest clones take up 0.6% to 0.8%. This CDR3 comprises 13 residues. The sample is drawn from a study of cytomegalovirus exposure and HLA in healthy donors. Findings and limits, study-wide: Per published reports, the classifier diagnosed cytomegalovirus status with high specificity and sensitivity.

The source material was PBMCs. This clonotype originated in a man between 18 and 35 years old in good health and CMV-seronegative. The rearrangement joins TRBV12-2 to TRBJ2-7; TRBD1 is the table's D call and was not checked against the DNA. TRBV12-2 is assigned pseudogene status. Here the CDR3 reads CASRLDLGGEQYV. The CDR3 DNA reads as TGTGCAAGTCGCTTAGATCTAGGGGGCGAGCAGTACGTC.